Below, one T cell receptor beta chain is given with its context. Its antigen is not identified. This sample is part of a study of shared clonotypes between healthy human individuals. For the study at large: The plates for each donor numbered three CD4 naive, three CD4 memory, two CD8 naive and one CD8 memory. Study results and limitations: Memory subsets generally showed lower estimated richness than naive subsets.

Profiling relied on immunoSEQ multiplex PCR, and the TCRdb table lists in-frame clones only, not all of them. The sample lists 2 million to 2.5 million clones, 90% to 97% occurring once. Trimming shortened V by 3 bases and J by 8 bases, and 8 bases separated the two germline ends. Germline CDR1 and CDR2: ENHRY and SYGVKD. CDR3 length equals 13 residues. Sample: naive CD4+ T cells sorted from blood. Subset described: CD45RA+ positively selected. This clonotype originated in a man aged 18 to 30 in good health. This chain joins TRBV10-3 and TRBJ1-6, with TRBD1 as a possible D gene (5 bases). CDR3 amino acids: CAISDRVDSPLHF. DNA of the CDR3: TGTGCCATCAGTGACAGGGTTGATTCACCCCTCCACTTT.